The following is a TCR beta chain sequence with its context. This sample is drawn from a study of cytomegalovirus exposure and HLA in healthy donors. The PCR was carried out with 60 Vbeta primers and 13 Jbeta primers. Sequencing used immunoSEQ multiplex PCR; TCRdb keeps in-frame clones, though not all of them. Of over 75,000 clones in the sample, 65% to 85% were seen once. Per germline, CDR1 MNHEY and CDR2 SVGAGI. The CDR3 consists of 13 residues. V trimming: 8 bases; J trimming: 6 bases; junction bases outside the gene matches: 7. The TCR was taken from a woman aged 45-59 years in good health and CMV-seronegative. V gene TRBV6-5 combines with J gene TRBJ1-5; 7 bases are shared with TRBD1. Source material: PBMCs. The CDR3 nucleotides are TGTGCCAGCTCCTTAGGGGGCCGTCAGCCCCAGCATTTT. Translating it yields CASSLGGRQPQHF.